The sequence of this TCR beta chain was determined in a study of blood T cell repertoires in COVID-19. Overall study: Samples came from the United States, Italy and Spain, spanning acute and convalescent COVID-19.

The authors' processing: Scientists estimated how many nucleated cells there were by amplifying reference gene primers. Data came from immunoSEQ multiplex PCR; TCRdb stores just in-frame clones and leaves some out. That table supplies the V and J calls and clone size; D and trimming were determined from the DNA. In the table there are 440,000 or so clones, about nine tenths of which are singletons. Per germline, CDR1 SNHLY and CDR2 FYNNEI. The V end was cut by 7 bases, the J end by 0 bases, with 9 bases between. The CDR3 extends over 13 amino acids. Seattle's enrolled individuals joined amid active infection and were then monitored longitudinally.

The chain is built from TRBV2 and TRBJ1-1; perhaps TRBD1 as D (5 bases). The source is a woman aged 40 to 50 with COVID-19, enrolled during active disease. Sequenced sample: peripheral blood. The CDR3 DNA reads as TGTGCCAGCACTGGACAACTGAACACTGAAGCTTTCTTT. It translates to CASTGQLNTEAFF.